The next 21 T cell receptor beta chains were all read from a single sample in a study of CD8+ T cells in alopecia areata. TCR sequencing used cDNA made by reverse transcription of extracted RNA. Here immunoSEQ multiplex PCR was the method, and the copy in TCRdb shows in-frame clones only, minus some. The data contain 150,000 or so clones, about three fifths of them singletons. The sequencing used CD4+ T cells sorted from blood, collected at week 0. Receptors originate from a human donor with alopecia areata.

This chain uses TRBV7-9 with TRBJ2-7; D is ambiguous. Per the germline V gene, CDR1 is SEHNR and CDR2 is FQNEAQ (reference sequence). The CDR3 is made up of 11 amino acids. The germline V and J ends were trimmed by 5 bases and 4 bases, with 6 bases remaining between them. CDR3 nucleotide sequence: TGTGCCAGCAGCCGAACGTACGAGCAGTACTTC. This gives the protein CASSRTYEQYF.

The rearrangement uses TRBV6-5 and TRBJ2-7; D is possibly TRBD2 (6 bases). The length of the CDR3 is 12 residues. Germline CDR1 reads MNHEY; CDR2 reads SVGAGI. Trimming shortened V by 10 bases and J by 2 bases, and 12 bases separated the two germline ends. In DNA, the CDR3 is TGTGCCACTAGGAGGGGTCCCTACGAGCAGTACTTC. The encoded protein is CATRRGPYEQYF.

The CDR3 protein is CAWSLRVEQFF. DNA of the CDR3: TGTGCCTGGAGTCTCAGGGTCGAGCAGTTCTTC. The chain joins TRBV30 to TRBJ2-1; TRBD1 is a possible D gene (5 bases). CDR1 and CDR2 from the germline V gene are GTSNPN and SVGIG (reference sequence). Trimming took 2 bases from V and 10 from J, leaving 9 bases between them. The CDR3 spans 11 residues. The full variable domain, its missing parts supplied by reference TRBV30 and TRBJ2-1, is SQTIHQWPATLVQPVGSPLSLECTVEGTSNPNLYWYRQAAGRGLQLLFYSVGIGQISSEVPQNLSASRPQDRQFILSSKKLLLSDSGFYLCAWSLRVEQFFGPGTRLTVL.

This sequence joins TRBV28 and TRBJ1-6; D gene unclear. The CDR3 contains 14 residues. The germline V gene has CDR1 MDHEN and CDR2 SYDVKM. Trimming removed 5 bases from V and 11 bases from J, with 16 bases in between. The CDR3 nucleotides are TGTGCCAGCAGTAAAGGAGGGTTGTATGCACCCCTCCACTTT. As protein: CASSKGGLYAPLHF.

The chain links TRBV18 to TRBJ2-7, with TRBD1 identical over 9 bases. The CDR3 consists of 15 residues. The V gene's germline CDR1 is KGHSH and CDR2 LQKENI. V lost 3 bases to trimming and J lost 5 bases; unmatched junction nucleotides: 8. CDR3 DNA: TGTGCCAGCTCACCTTCCGGGACAGGGATCGACGAGCAGTACTTC. The encoded protein is CASSPSGTGIDEQYF. Based on the CDR3 plus reference TRBV18 and TRBJ2-7, the full variable domain is NAGVMQNPRHLVRRRGQEARLRCSPMKGHSHVYWYRQLPEEGLKFMVYLQKENIIDESGMPKERFSAEFPKEGPSILRIQQVVRGDSAAYFCASSPSGTGIDEQYFGPGTRLTVT.

As regards this clone: Other DNA sequences in the sample encode the same CDR3. The chain recombines TRBV5-6 with TRBJ2-2, with D hard to call. The CDR3 length is 11 residues. Trimming left V 5 bases short and J 6 bases short, with 5 bases between. Germline V gene lookup returns CDR1 SGHDT and CDR2 YYEEEE. CDR3 in DNA: TGTGCCAGCAGTTTATCCGGGGAGCTGTTTTTT. As protein: CASSLSGELFF.

The chain links TRBV6-5 to TRBJ1-2; no firm D call. Germline CDR1 reads MNHEY; CDR2 reads SVGAGI. The CDR3 is made up of 13 amino acids. The V end was cut by 2 bases, the J end by 5 bases, with 9 bases between. CDR3 DNA sequence: TGTGCCAGCAGTTACGGGCGGGAATATGGCTACACCTTC. Translating it yields CASSYGREYGYTF.

The chain has TRBV20-1 and TRBJ1-2; D gene unclear. From germline, CDR1 is DFQATT and CDR2 SNEGSKA (reference sequence). Trimming pared 4 bases from V and 6 bases from J, leaving 9 bases between. CDR3 length: 11 amino acids. The CDR3 sequence is CSAKEFHGYTF. CDR3 in DNA: TGCAGTGCTAAGGAGTTCCATGGCTACACCTTC.

This chain joins TRBV6-5 and TRBJ1-2; 11 bases agree with TRBD1. The length of the CDR3 is 15 residues. Losses at the gene ends were 5 bases for V and 4 bases for J; bases not matched to a gene: 6. In germline, CDR1 is MNHEY, CDR2 SVGAGI. Here the CDR3 DNA reads TGTGCCAGCAGTAGCTGGGACAGGGGGTCCTATGGCTACACCTTC. Translated: CASSSWDRGSYGYTF.

This clone has only a few counts. The chain employs TRBV7-2 and TRBJ2-7; D gene uncertain. The V gene lost 5 bases and the J gene lost 5 bases, with 7 bases spanning the gap. The V gene's germline CDR1 is SGHTA and CDR2 FQGNSA. This CDR3 has 11 residues. CDR3 in DNA: TGTGCCAGCAGCAGTGGCGACGAGCAGTACTTC. The encoded protein is CASSSGDEQYF.

The chain couples TRBV7-9 to TRBJ1-2, with D unresolved. V lost 5 bases and J 8 bases, leaving 15 bases between the germline ends. CDR1 is SEHNR, CDR2 FQNEAQ, per germline (reference sequence). This CDR3 contains 13 residues. DNA for the CDR3: TGTGCCAGCAGCCCAGCCGGGGTAGGGGGCTACACCTTC. Protein: CASSPAGVGGYTF.

The chain couples TRBV28 to TRBJ2-1, with TRBD2 identical over 12 bases. J gave up 7 bases and V 6 bases, and 7 bases lay outside the gene matches. Germline V CDR1 and CDR2: MDHEN, SYDVKM. This CDR3 contains 15 residues. The CDR3 reads CASSSSGGARNEQFF. CDR3 bases: TGTGCCAGCAGCTCTAGCGGGGGGGCGAGGAATGAGCAGTTCTTC.

V usage is TRBV10-3 and J usage is TRBJ1-5, with D possibly matching TRBD1 (5 bases). This CDR3 is built from 15 residues. V was shortened by 4 bases and J by 4 bases, with 14 bases between the two germline ends. Germline CDR1 and CDR2: ENHRY and SYGVKD. The DNA for the CDR3 is TGTGCCATCAGTGCGGACAACCTAGGGAATCAGCCCCAGCATTTT. It is translated as CAISADNLGNQPQHF.

The chain joins TRBV12-5 to TRBJ1-5, with no clear D. From germline, CDR1 is LGHNT and CDR2 FRNRAP. CDR3 length: 11 amino acids. V was shortened by 1 base and J by 7 bases, with 2 bases between the two germline ends. The CDR3, as DNA: TGTGCTAGTGGTTTGGACCAGCCCCAGCATTTT. Amino acid sequence: CASGLDQPQHF.

The chain employs TRBV7-6 and TRBJ2-7, with TRBD2 identical over 8 bases. The CDR3 has 13 residues. V was clipped by 0 bases and J by 6 bases; unmatched bases: 1. The germline V gene has CDR1 SGHVS and CDR2 FNYEAQ. The CDR3 nucleotides are TGTGCCAGCAGCTTAGCGGCGGGAGGCGAGCAGTACTTC. Translation: CASSLAAGGEQYF.

The V gene is TRBV4-2, the J gene TRBJ1-1; a weak D match, TRBD1 (5 bases). Germline CDR1 and CDR2: LGHNA and YNFKEQ. Trimming took off 3 bases at V and 2 bases at J, with 16 bases between the two ends. This CDR3 has 16 amino acids. The CDR3: CASSQGFDRRNTEAFF. The CDR3 DNA sequence: TGTGCCAGCAGCCAGGGGTTTGACAGACGCAACACTGAAGCTTTCTTT.

The rearrangement links TRBV6-1 to TRBJ2-2; no clear D gene. CDR1 and CDR2 from the germline V gene are MNHNS and SASEGT. The V and J ends lost 7 bases and 0 bases respectively, with 6 bases between them. This CDR3 is 13 amino acids long. The CDR3 spells CASNDPNTGELFF. The CDR3 region has the DNA TGTGCCAGCAACGACCCGAACACCGGGGAGCTGTTTTTT.

The V and J genes are TRBV5-5 and TRBJ2-3; possible D gene TRBD1, 6 bases. CDR1 and CDR2 from the germline V gene are SGHKS and YYEKEE (reference sequence). Trimming pared 3 bases from V and 5 bases from J, leaving 7 bases between. This CDR3 comprises 12 residues. The CDR3 sequence: CASSWTEDTQYF. The CDR3, as DNA: TGTGCCAGCAGCTGGACAGAAGATACGCAGTATTTT.

The sample holds one count of this clone. Other DNA variants within this sample encode the same CDR3. The chain links TRBV29-1 to TRBJ1-2; D not certain. Germline-derived CDR1 and CDR2 are SQVTM and ANQGSEA. The CDR3 has 11 residues. The V end was cut by 3 bases, the J end by 2 bases, with 4 bases between. CDR3 in DNA: TGCAGCGTTGAGGAAAACTATGGCTACACCTTC. The encoded protein is CSVEENYGYTF.

The chain has TRBV29-1 and TRBJ2-1; no definite D call. The germline CDR1 and CDR2 sequences are SQVTM and ANQGSEA. This CDR3 has 12 residues. The V gene lost 5 bases and the J gene lost 8 bases, with 13 bases spanning the gap. CDR3 in amino acids: CSVRPAGDEQFF. For the CDR3, the DNA is TGCAGCGTTAGACCCGCCGGCGATGAGCAGTTCTTC.

The chain has TRBV11-2 and TRBJ1-6, with 7 bases identical to TRBD1. In germline, CDR1 is SGHAT, CDR2 FQNNGV. The CDR3 totals 14 residues. Losses at the gene ends were 7 bases for V and 6 bases for J; bases not matched to a gene: 6. The DNA of the CDR3 is TGTGCCAGCACCCTGAGACAGGGTAATTCACCCCTCCACTTT. Residues: CASTLRQGNSPLHF.